These 20 T cell receptor beta chains share one sample of origin, sequenced in a study of blood T cells in healthy people across ages (dated by TCRdb to 2014 to 2015). Library creation used 5' RACE. Sequencing took place on an Illumina HiSeq 2500. A second PCR of about 7 to 12 cycles was run with a J-beta primer mix and a sample-barcoded 5' primer. The public reads were reprocessed in TCRdb via fastp at Q25 and MiXCR, keeping in-frame beta chains. Records with the same CDR3 protein are collapsed into one entry carrying the most frequent genes and DNA. The sample table lists under 2 million distinct CDR3 sequences, 30% to 40% of them with a count of one. The top ten constitute approximately 10% of the sample. The material sequenced was blood. These receptors all come from a woman aged 25 to 39 in good health.

This clonotype occurred a few times. This sequence joins TRBV9 and TRBJ2-5; possibly TRBD1 or TRBD2 for D (6 bases each). Germline loops: CDR1 SGDLS, CDR2 YYNGEE. The CDR3 has 14 amino acids. V was pared by 3 bases and J by 5 bases, with 14 bases between. The CDR3 loop is CASSERGEEETQYF. In DNA form, the CDR3 reads TGTGCCAGCAGCGAAAGGGGGGAGGAGGAGACCCAGTACTTC.

The rearrangement links TRBV9 to TRBJ2-7; D is possibly TRBD1 or TRBD2 (7 bases each). Near its end, the DNA agrees better with TRBJ2-5, so the J call may be wrong. This CDR3 region has 15 residues. Germline V gene lookup returns CDR1 SGDLS and CDR2 YYNGEE. CDR3 DNA sequence: TGTGCCAGCAGCCCAGGGGGGGCTGCGAGCGAGACCCAGTACTTC. Amino acid sequence: CASSPGGAASETQYF.

Only a few counts were recorded for this clonotype. The chain carries TRBV9 and TRBJ2-1, with 8 bases that match TRBD1. V shed 5 bases, J shed 7 bases, and the junction held 8 bases outside the gene matches. CDR3 length equals 14 residues. Germline V gene lookup returns CDR1 SGDLS and CDR2 YYNGEE. This CDR3 reads CASSRAGGLNEQFF. The CDR3 DNA is TGTGCCAGCAGTCGTGCAGGGGGCTTGAATGAGCAGTTCTTC.

This rearrangement joins TRBV7-3 to TRBJ2-3, with 7 bases fitting TRBD1. Germline-derived CDR1 and CDR2 are SGHTA and FQGTGA. V gave up 4 bases and J gave up 2 bases; unmatched junction bases: 12. This CDR3 is 17 amino acids long. This chain's CDR3 is CASSSPRQGDPTDTQYF. The CDR3 DNA is TGTGCCAGCAGCTCCCCTCGACAGGGAGATCCCACAGATACGCAGTATTTT. Variable domain in full (rest from reference TRBV7-3 and TRBJ2-3): GAGVSQTPSNKVTEKGKYVELRCDPISGHTALYWYRQSLGQGPEFLIYFQGTGAADDSGLPNDRFFAVRPEGSVSTLKIQRTERGDSAVYLCASSSPRQGDPTDTQYFGPGTRLTVL.

Notes on this clonotype: Sequence at one end of the junction differs from germline and may be a read error. The J gene is TRBJ2-5, the V gene TRBV5-1; D remains unclear. The length of the CDR3 is 13 residues. CDR1 and CDR2 (germline): SGHRS, YFSETQ. The CDR3 DNA is TGCGCCGGCAGCTTTTGCGGACAAGAGACCCAGTACTTC. Its translation: CAGSFCGQETQYF. The variable domain in full, completed from reference TRBV5-1 and TRBJ2-5, reads KAGVTQTPRYLIKTRGQQVTLSCSPISGHRSVSWYQQTPGQGLQFLFEYFSETQRNKGNFPGRFSGRQFSNSRSEMNVSTLELGDSALYLCAGSFCGQETQYFGPGTRLLVL.

The V call is TRBV20-1, the J call TRBJ1-1; D is ambiguous. Germline lookup yields CDR1 DFQATT and CDR2 SNEGSKA (reference sequence). V shed 0 bases and J shed 4 bases, with 9 bases lying between them. CDR3 length: 13 amino acids. Written as DNA, the CDR3 is TGCAGTGCTAGAGATAGGGTGGGCACTGAAGCTTTCTTT. Translated: CSARDRVGTEAFF.

The chain carries TRBV28 and TRBJ1-5; no firm D call. This CDR3 spans 15 amino acids. From germline, CDR1 is MDHEN and CDR2 SYDVKM. V lost 2 bases and J lost 2, with 10 bases in between. The CDR3 nucleotides read TGTGCCAGCAGTTTAGTAGGGTCCGGCAATCAGCCCCAGCATTTT. It codes for CASSLVGSGNQPQHF.

V and J are TRBV4-1 and TRBJ1-2; the D gene is possibly TRBD1 (5 bases). CDR1 and CDR2 (germline): MGHRA, YSYEKL. V lost 1 base, J lost 4 bases, and 13 bases lay in between. The CDR3 is 15 amino acids. CDR3 DNA: TGCGCCAGCAGCCAAGGCGGGACTGTAAGCTATGGCTACACCTTC. This codes for CASSQGGTVSYGYTF.

The chain recombines TRBV6-1 with TRBJ2-7; D uncertain. Germline assignment: CDR1 MNHNS and CDR2 SASEGT. The CDR3 runs to 14 residues. The germline V and J ends were trimmed by 6 bases and 3 bases, with 15 bases remaining between them. This CDR3 is CASSASRSYYEQYF. For the CDR3, the DNA is TGTGCCAGCAGCGCCAGCCGGTCATACTACGAGCAGTACTTC.

The V gene is TRBV5-4, the J gene TRBJ2-7; a possible D gene is TRBD2 (7 bases). This CDR3 region has 17 residues. Germline CDR1 and CDR2: SGHNT and YYREEE (reference sequence). V shed 5 bases and J shed 0 bases, with 21 bases lying between them. The CDR3: CASSPVGGASASYEQYF. The CDR3 region has the DNA TGTGCCAGCAGTCCAGTAGGGGGGGCTAGCGCCTCCTACGAGCAGTACTTC.

Remarks on this clonotype: This clone may be a read error of a much larger clone one base away. The gene calls are TRBV5-1 and TRBJ2-3, with D possibly being TRBD2 (5 bases). Germline CDR1 SGHRS, CDR2 YFSETQ. Trimming shortened V by 2 bases and J by 1 base, and 11 bases separated the two germline ends. The CDR3 runs 15 residues. This CDR3 reads CASSFRLSGTDTQYF. The CDR3 region has the DNA TGCGCCAGCAGCTTCCGACTATCGGGCACAGATACGCAGTATTTT.

This clonotype was found a few times. CDR3 in amino acids: CATSRGVTGGANVLTF. In nucleotides, the CDR3 is TGTGCCACCAGCAGAGGTGTCACGGGGGGGGCCAACGTCCTGACTTTC. The rearrangement joins TRBV15 to TRBJ2-6, with D possibly being TRBD2 (5 bases). The CDR3 consists of 16 residues. In germline, CDR1 is LNHNV, CDR2 YYDKDF (reference sequence). Trimming removed 1 base from V and 4 bases from J, with 11 bases in between.

Ten or more counts support this clonotype. This sequence joins TRBV29-1 and TRBJ1-2, with 12 positions matching TRBD1. The V gene's germline CDR1 is SQVTM and CDR2 ANQGSEA. The V gene end was trimmed by 3 bases and the J gene end by 8 bases; junction bases not matched to a gene: 7. The CDR3 runs 14 residues. The CDR3 is CSVDKGQGAQGYTF. The CDR3 DNA reads TGCAGCGTTGATAAGGGACAGGGGGCGCAAGGCTACACCTTC. The full variable domain, its missing parts supplied by reference TRBV29-1 and TRBJ1-2, is SAVISQKPSRDICQRGTSLTIQCQVDSQVTMMFWYRQQPGQSLTLIATANQGSEATYESGFVIDKFPISRPNLTFSTLTVSNMSPEDSSIYLCSVDKGQGAQGYTFGSGTRLTVV.

About this clonotype: One end of the junction varies from germline; a read error may be responsible. The chain uses TRBV10-3 and TRBJ1-2; D uncertain. Germline V gene data show CDR1 as ENHRY and CDR2 as SYGVKD. The CDR3 is made up of 13 amino acids. CDR3 in DNA: TGTGCCATCAGTGAATCCCAGGAGGGTGGCTGCACCTTC. This codes for CAISESQEGGCTF.

The chain uses TRBV20-1 and TRBJ2-3; 8 bases agree with TRBD1. The V segment lost 2 bases and the J segment 6 bases; nucleotides outside the gene matches: 4. In germline, CDR1 is DFQATT, CDR2 SNEGSKA (reference sequence). The CDR3 extends over 13 amino acids. CDR3 loop: CSARRTGLDTQYF. CDR3 coding DNA: TGCAGTGCTAGACGGACAGGGCTGGATACGCAGTATTTT.

V and J are TRBV7-3 and TRBJ2-5; tentative D call: TRBD2 (6 bases). CDR1 is SGHTA and CDR2 is FQGTGA in the germline V gene. The CDR3 length is 12 residues. The ends were cut back, 7 bases at V and 11 bases at J, with 17 bases in the middle. The CDR3 coding sequence is TGTGCCAGCACCCCGGGGGACGGTGAGCAGTACTTC. It is translated as CASTPGDGEQYF.

The gene calls are TRBV27 and TRBJ2-3; D unresolved. The CDR3 is 14 residues long. Trimming pared 10 bases from V and 1 base from J, leaving 15 bases between. Germline loops: CDR1 MNHEY, CDR2 SMNVEV (reference sequence). The CDR3 DNA reads TGTGCCAACAGCAATTGGCAGGGCACAGATACGCAGTATTTT. Translated, it gives CANSNWQGTDTQYF.

The V gene is TRBV28, the J gene TRBJ2-4; 13 bases fit TRBD2. CDR1 is MDHEN and CDR2 is SYDVKM in the germline V gene. There are 14 residues in the CDR3. The trim removed 9 bases at V and 7 bases at J, leaving 6 bases unmatched. The DNA for the CDR3 is TGTGCCAGGGTGACTAGCGGGAGGAGGAACATTCAGTACTTC. Protein: CARVTSGRRNIQYF.

The chain joins TRBV7-3 to TRBJ2-5; tentative D call: TRBD2 (7 bases). In germline, CDR1 is SGHTA, CDR2 FQGTGA. The CDR3 runs to 15 residues. Trimming took 4 bases from V and 5 from J, leaving 17 bases between them. CDR3 residues: CASSSVGGQAETQYF. The CDR3 coding sequence is TGTGCCAGCAGCTCCGTCGGGGGGCAAGCGGAGACCCAGTACTTC. Full variable domain (remainder filled in from reference TRBV7-3 and TRBJ2-5): GAGVSQTPSNKVTEKGKYVELRCDPISGHTALYWYRQSLGQGPEFLIYFQGTGAADDSGLPNDRFFAVRPEGSVSTLKIQRTERGDSAVYLCASSSVGGQAETQYFGPGTRLLVL.

This chain uses TRBV5-1 with TRBJ2-4, with D unresolved. CDR3 length: 15 amino acids. V was pared by 0 bases and J by 7 bases, with 14 bases between. Germline CDR1 and CDR2: SGHRS and YFSETQ. The CDR3 here is CASSLDGTDENIQYF. The CDR3 region has the DNA TGCGCCAGCAGCTTGGACGGCACAGACGAGAACATTCAGTACTTC. The full variable domain, with the rest looked up from reference TRBV5-1 and TRBJ2-4, is KAGVTQTPRYLIKTRGQQVTLSCSPISGHRSVSWYQQTPGQGLQFLFEYFSETQRNKGNFPGRFSGRQFSNSRSEMNVSTLELGDSALYLCASSLDGTDENIQYFGAGTRLSVL.